This TCR beta chain was captured by sequencing in a study of blood T cell repertoires in COVID-19. V lost 6 bases and J lost 5, with 16 bases in between. CDR1 is SEHNR, CDR2 FQNEAQ, per germline (reference sequence). The CDR3 has 14 amino acids. The protocol was immunoSEQ multiplex PCR, while the TCRdb copy is restricted to in-frame clones and leaves out a portion. The sample has roughly 280,000 clones; around 90% are singletons. This receptor was taken from a woman aged 45-59 years who had recovered from COVID-19. This chain joins TRBV7-9 and TRBJ1-1; D is possibly TRBD1 (5 bases). Material: peripheral blood. The CDR3 is CASSTGSRGTEAFF. CDR3 nucleotide sequence: TGTGCCAGCAGTACCGGGTCTAGGGGAACTGAAGCTTTCTTT.